This T cell receptor (beta chain) was found in a study of blood T cell repertoires in COVID-19. Across the study: COVID-19 samples from acute and convalescent phases originated in the United States, Italy and Spain.

Participant-given clinical history determined each cohort assignment. Original analysis: Reference gene primer amplification yielded estimated nucleated cell counts. TCRdb's copy holds only in-frame clones and misses some; the assay was immunoSEQ multiplex PCR. D and trimming were read from the DNA, whereas the V and J calls and clone size are those reported in that table. The sample consists of some 200,000 clones, 88% of them appearing once. The CDR3 is 15 residues long. CDR1 is SQVTM and CDR2 is ANQGSEA in the germline V gene. With 6 bases clipped from V and 0 bases from J, the junction kept 9 bases outside the gene matches.

The specimen sequenced was PBMCs or T cells enriched from blood (not recorded which). This sequence joins TRBV29-1 and TRBJ2-3; 7 bases line up with TRBD2. The TCR was taken from a woman aged 25 to 39 who had recovered from COVID-19. CDR3 nucleotides: TGCAGCGTACACCGAACTAGCGTTAGCACAGATACGCAGTATTTT. Protein: CSVHRTSVSTDTQYF.